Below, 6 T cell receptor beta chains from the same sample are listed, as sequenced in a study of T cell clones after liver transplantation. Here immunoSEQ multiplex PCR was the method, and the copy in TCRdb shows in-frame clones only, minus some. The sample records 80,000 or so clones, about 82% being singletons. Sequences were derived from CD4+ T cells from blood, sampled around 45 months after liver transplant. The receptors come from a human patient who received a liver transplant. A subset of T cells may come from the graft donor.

CDR3 region: CASRVRDGPTEAFF. CDR3 nucleotide sequence: TGTGCCAGCAGAGTCCGGGACGGACCCACTGAAGCTTTCTTT. The genes are TRBV6-4 and TRBJ1-1, with D perhaps matching TRBD1 (5 bases). This CDR3 spans 14 amino acids. Trimming removed 6 bases at V and 4 bases at J, with 15 bases between. The germline V gene encodes CDR1 MRHNA and CDR2 SNTAGT.

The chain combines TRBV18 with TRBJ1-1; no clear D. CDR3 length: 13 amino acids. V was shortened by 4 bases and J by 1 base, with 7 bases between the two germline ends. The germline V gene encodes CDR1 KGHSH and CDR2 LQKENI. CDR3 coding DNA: TGTGCCAGCTCACACGGGCCGAACACTGAAGCTTTCTTT. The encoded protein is CASSHGPNTEAFF.

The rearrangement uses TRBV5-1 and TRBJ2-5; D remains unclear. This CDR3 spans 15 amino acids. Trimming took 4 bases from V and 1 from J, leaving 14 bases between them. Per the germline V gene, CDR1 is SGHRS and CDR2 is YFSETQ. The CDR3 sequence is CASSDEQGSQETQYF. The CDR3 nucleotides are TGCGCCAGCAGCGACGAACAAGGTTCCCAAGAGACCCAGTACTTC. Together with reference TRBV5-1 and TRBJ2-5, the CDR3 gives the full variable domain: KAGVTQTPRYLIKTRGQQVTLSCSPISGHRSVSWYQQTPGQGLQFLFEYFSETQRNKGNFPGRFSGRQFSNSRSEMNVSTLELGDSALYLCASSDEQGSQETQYFGPGTRLLVL.

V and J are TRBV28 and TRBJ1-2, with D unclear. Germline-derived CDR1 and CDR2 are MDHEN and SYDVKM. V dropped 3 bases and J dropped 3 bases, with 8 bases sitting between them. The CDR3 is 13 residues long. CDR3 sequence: CASSLQVDYGYTF. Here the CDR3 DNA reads TGTGCCAGCAGTTTGCAGGTAGACTATGGCTACACCTTC.

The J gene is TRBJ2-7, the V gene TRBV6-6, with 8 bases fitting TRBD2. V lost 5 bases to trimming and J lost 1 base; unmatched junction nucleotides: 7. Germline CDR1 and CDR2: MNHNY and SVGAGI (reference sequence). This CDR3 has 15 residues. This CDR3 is CASSPFPSGSYEQYF. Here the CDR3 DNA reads TGTGCCAGCAGTCCCTTCCCTAGCGGGTCCTACGAGCAGTACTTC.

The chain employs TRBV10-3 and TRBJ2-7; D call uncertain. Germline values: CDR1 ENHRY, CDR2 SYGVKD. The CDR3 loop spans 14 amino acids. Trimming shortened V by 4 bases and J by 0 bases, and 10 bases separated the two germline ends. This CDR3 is CAISGLESSYEQYF. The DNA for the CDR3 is TGTGCCATCAGTGGCCTAGAGAGCTCCTACGAGCAGTACTTC.